These 29 T cell receptor beta chains were sequenced from one sample in a study of T cell repertoires in cytomegalovirus infection (dated by TCRdb to about 2019). The instrument was an Illumina HiSeq 1500. In TCRdb, the public reads were trimmed at Q25 with fastp and aligned with MiXCR, with productive beta chains retained. CDR3 protein sequences are deduplicated, and each keeps its most common genes and DNA. The sample has about 490,000 distinct CDR3 sequences on record, about 26% of them singletons. The ten largest clones add up to around 14% of the sample. The material sequenced was PBMCs. The origin of the receptors is a human donor in good health (CMV status not recorded). Some clones in this sample may be carry-over from other donors' samples.

The chain combines TRBV14 with TRBJ1-2; 8 bases fit TRBD1. CDR3 length equals 16 residues. Germline assignment: CDR1 SGHDN and CDR2 FVKESK. The J segment lost 3 bases and the V segment lost 2 bases, leaving 8 bases of the junction unmatched. As DNA, the CDR3 is TGTGCCAGCAGCCAAACCGGGGACAGGCTAGACTATGGCTACACCTTC. Translating it yields CASSQTGDRLDYGYTF.

In regard to this clonotype: One junction end does not reproduce the germline sequence, and a read error may be involved. The chain employs TRBV7-2 and TRBJ1-6, with TRBD1 as a possible D gene (6 bases). Germline V CDR1 and CDR2: SGHTA, FQGNSA. There are 14 residues in the CDR3. The CDR3, as DNA: TGTGCCAGCAGCTTACGGGGGCAAGGCTCACCCTTCCACTTT. This codes for CASSLRGQGSPFHF.

The rearrangement links TRBV10-3 to TRBJ1-1; the match to TRBD1 covers 8 bases. Unmatched junction bases numbered 14, after V lost 8 bases and J lost 0 bases. CDR1 ENHRY and CDR2 SYGVKD come from the germline V gene. CDR3 length: 17 amino acids. CDR3 nucleotides: TGTGCCATCTTGGGCTCAGGGACAGGAGTCATGAACACTGAAGCTTTCTTT. This translates into CAILGSGTGVMNTEAFF.

V gene TRBV6-2 or TRBV6-3 combines with J gene TRBJ1-5, with D possibly TRBD1 on 5 matching bases. The V gene lost 4 bases and the J gene lost 7 bases, with 23 bases spanning the gap. Germline V CDR1 and CDR2: MNHEY, SVGEGT. There are 17 residues in the CDR3. CDR3 sequence reads: CASSLGLGGGEGQPQHF. The CDR3 coding sequence is TGTGCCAGCAGTTTAGGACTTGGAGGAGGGGAAGGGCAGCCCCAGCATTTT.

This clonotype appeared a few times. The chain employs TRBV28 and TRBJ2-1; TRBD2 agrees at 7 bases. The ends lost 6 bases at V and 0 bases at J; junction bases unmatched: 11. Germline V lookup: CDR1 MDHEN, CDR2 SYDVKM. The CDR3 covers 17 residues. DNA of the CDR3: TGTGCCAGCAGCCTCGTAACTAGCGCTAGCTCCTACAATGAGCAGTTCTTC. Residues: CASSLVTSASSYNEQFF.

CDR3 residues: CASSDLGNYNEQFF. The CDR3 nucleotides read TGTGCCAGCAGCGACCTCGGCAACTACAATGAGCAGTTCTTC. The chain joins TRBV7-9 to TRBJ2-1; D gene unclear. Germline loops: CDR1 SEHNR, CDR2 FQNEAQ (reference sequence). This CDR3 is 14 amino acids long. V was clipped by 5 bases and J by 3 bases, with 11 bases between them.

The chain uses TRBV6-1 and TRBJ2-2; 7 bases are a match to TRBD1. The CDR3 covers 14 residues. Trimming took 4 bases from V and 3 from J; bases not matched to a gene: 2. Germline assignment: CDR1 MNHNS and CDR2 SASEGT. In DNA, the CDR3 is TGTGCCAGCAGTGTGAGGGGGCACACCGGGGAGCTGTTTTTT. This translates into CASSVRGHTGELFF.

The chain links TRBV10-3 to TRBJ2-7; TRBD2 agrees at 9 bases. CDR3 length: 16 amino acids. CDR1 and CDR2 (germline): ENHRY, SYGVKD. V lost 4 bases, J lost 3 bases, and 10 bases stayed unmatched. The CDR3 nucleotides read TGTGCCATCAGTGGGGTAGCGGGGGAGCCCGACTACGAGCAGTACTTC. Its translation: CAISGVAGEPDYEQYF.

This clonotype was detected only a few times. The chain employs TRBV10-3 and TRBJ1-6, with D uncertain. Germline values: CDR1 ENHRY, CDR2 SYGVKD. V lost 0 bases, J lost 8 bases, and 8 bases lay in between. CDR3 length equals 14 residues. The CDR3 bases are TGTGCCATCAGTGAGTCTCCCATGGATTCACCCCTCCACTTT. As protein: CAISESPMDSPLHF.

This clonotype was seen ten or more times. The chain combines TRBV6-5 with TRBJ2-1; 8 positions match TRBD2. V lost 4 bases, J lost 9 bases, and 5 bases stayed unmatched. Germline V gene sequence: CDR1 MNHEY, CDR2 SVGAGI. The CDR3 runs to 13 residues. The CDR3 spells CASSLGTSVEQFF. As DNA, the CDR3 is TGTGCCAGCAGTTTGGGGACTAGTGTTGAGCAGTTCTTC.

The sample holds a few counts of this clonotype. The V gene is TRBV28, the J gene TRBJ1-5; possibly TRBD1 for D (5 bases). The germline V gene encodes CDR1 MDHEN and CDR2 SYDVKM. The V and J ends lost 5 bases and 6 bases respectively, with 20 bases between them. The CDR3 contains 16 residues. CDR3 sequence (DNA): TGTGCCAGCAGTCTTGGGGGGGTATTTCCGCGTCAGCCCCAGCATTTT. It specifies CASSLGGVFPRQPQHF.

This clonotype was counted between two and nine times. The chain couples TRBV20-1 to TRBJ1-5, with 7 nucleotides matching TRBD1. Germline V gene data show CDR1 as DFQATT and CDR2 as SNEGSKA (reference sequence). The CDR3 is 17 residues long. V gave up 0 bases and J gave up 3 bases; unmatched junction bases: 11. The chain's CDR3 is CSARDPLGTATNQPQHF. CDR3 DNA sequence: TGCAGTGCTAGAGATCCCTTGGGGACAGCAACCAATCAGCCCCAGCATTTT.

The table lists this clonotype with many counts. The chain has TRBV7-2 and TRBJ2-4, with D unclear. The germline V gene has CDR1 SGHTA and CDR2 FQGNSA. The V end lost 5 bases, the J end lost 13 bases, and 18 bases lay between the germline ends. This CDR3 has 13 amino acids. CDR3 sequence reads: CASSPTFFQSQYF. The CDR3 nucleotides read TGTGCCAGCAGCCCAACGTTCTTCCAGAGCCAGTACTTC.

The chain carries TRBV28 and TRBJ1-5; no reliable D call. The CDR3 length is 14 residues. Trimming took off 2 bases at V and 2 bases at J, with 7 bases between the two ends. Germline values: CDR1 MDHEN, CDR2 SYDVKM. In nucleotides, the CDR3 is TGTGCCAGCAGTTTACCAGCCGGCAATCAGCCCCAGCATTTT. It specifies CASSLPAGNQPQHF.

This clonotype was found a few times. The J gene is TRBJ1-2, the V gene TRBV19, with 8 bases fitting TRBD1. V gave up 5 bases and J gave up 3 bases; unmatched junction bases: 8. Per germline, CDR1 LNHDA and CDR2 SQIVND (reference sequence). The CDR3 loop spans 15 amino acids. The CDR3 DNA reads as TGTGCCAGTAGTCCTAGGACAGGGTTTGACTATGGCTACACCTTC. It encodes CASSPRTGFDYGYTF.

This chain links TRBV6-1 with TRBJ2-3, with a weak D call TRBD2 (5 bases). Germline V gene data show CDR1 as MNHNS and CDR2 as SASEGT. V lost 6 bases and J lost 6, with 13 bases in between. The CDR3 loop spans 13 amino acids. In DNA form, the CDR3 reads TGTGCCAGCAGAACTAGGCTAGGCGATACGCAGTATTTT. This gives the protein CASRTRLGDTQYF.

This clonotype has just a few counts. The chain recombines TRBV12-3 or TRBV12-4 with TRBJ2-3; D gene ambiguous. This CDR3 is 14 amino acids long. V was pared by 7 bases and J by 1 base, with 12 bases between. The CDR3 nucleotides are TGTGCCAGCACCTTCGGACCGGGCACAGATACGCAGTATTTT. It yields the protein CASTFGPGTDTQYF.

The V call is TRBV15, the J call TRBJ2-1; 9 nucleotides align to TRBD1. This CDR3 comprises 14 residues. V dropped 6 bases and J dropped 5; count of bases not matched to a gene: 5. Germline CDR1 LNHNV, CDR2 YYDKDF (reference sequence). CDR3 nucleotide sequence: TGTGCCACCAGGACGAACAGGGGGCACAATGAGCAGTTCTTC. It encodes CATRTNRGHNEQFF.

This clonotype turned up a few times. The V gene is TRBV15, the J gene TRBJ2-7, with a possible D match to TRBD1 (6 bases). The CDR3 loop spans 15 amino acids. Trimming took off 0 bases at V and 5 bases at J, with 14 bases between the two ends. CDR1 and CDR2 from the germline V gene are LNHNV and YYDKDF (reference sequence). CDR3 sequence (DNA): TGTGCCACCAGCAGAGAGGTAGGGGGTGGAAACGAGCAGTACTTC. This sequence encodes CATSREVGGGNEQYF.

The CDR3 protein is CASSLVPRTGGYTIYF. The CDR3 DNA sequence: TGTGCCAGCAGCTTAGTGCCCAGGACAGGAGGATACACCATATATTTT. The rearrangement uses TRBV7-9 and TRBJ1-3; 7 bases match TRBD1. In germline, CDR1 is SEHNR, CDR2 FQNEAQ (reference sequence). This CDR3 is 16 amino acids long. Unmatched junction bases numbered 11, after V lost 1 base and J lost 8 bases. The entire variable domain, with the rest obtained from reference TRBV7-9 and TRBJ1-3, is as follows: DTGVSQNPRHKITKRGQNVTFRCDPISEHNRLYWYRQTLGQGPEFLTYFQNEAQLEKSRLLSDRFSAERPKGSFSTLEIQRTEQGDSAMYLCASSLVPRTGGYTIYFGEGSWLTVV.

As DNA, the CDR3 is TGTGCCAGTAGCATCGACAGAGACTATGGCTACACCTTC. Amino acid sequence: CASSIDRDYGYTF. This chain links TRBV19 with TRBJ1-2, with a tentative D call TRBD1 (5 bases). From germline, CDR1 is LNHDA and CDR2 SQIVND (reference sequence). The CDR3 is 13 amino acids. V shed 6 bases and J shed 3 bases, with 11 bases lying between them.

This clonotype was counted between two and nine times. The chain is built from TRBV5-1 and TRBJ1-3, with D possibly matching TRBD1 (5 bases). Per the germline V gene, CDR1 is SGHRS and CDR2 is YFSETQ. Between the trimmed V and J ends, which lost 1 base and 8 bases, there was a span of 13 bases. The length of the CDR3 is 14 residues. DNA for the CDR3: TGCGCCAGCAGCTTGAACAGGATGGGAGACACCATATATTTT. The encoded protein is CASSLNRMGDTIYF.

V and J are TRBV7-2 and TRBJ2-3; D is undetermined. Trimming removed 1 base at V and 6 bases at J, with 11 bases between. The CDR3 extends over 14 amino acids. Germline V lookup: CDR1 SGHTA, CDR2 FQGNSA. The CDR3 sequence is CASSLDLAVDTQYF. The CDR3 nucleotides are TGTGCCAGCAGCTTAGACCTCGCCGTGGATACGCAGTATTTT.

This clonotype was seen many times. This chain uses TRBV7-8 with TRBJ2-3; no definite D call. This CDR3 is 17 amino acids long. V was cut by 5 bases and J by 0 bases, with 18 bases left in between. Germline CDR1 SGHVS, CDR2 FQNEAQ. CDR3 sequence (DNA): TGTGCCAGCAGCCCTCCCTCCGGTCGAGCTAGCACAGATACGCAGTATTTT. The encoded protein is CASSPPSGRASTDTQYF. Drawing the rest from reference TRBV7-8 and TRBJ2-3, the complete variable domain is GAGVSQSPRYKVAKRGQDVALRCDPISGHVSLFWYQQALGQGPEFLTYFQNEAQLDKSGLPSDRFFAERPEGSVSTLKIQRTQQEDSAVYLCASSPPSGRASTDTQYFGPGTRLTVL.

CDR3 region: CASSELGGRAYEQYF. Written as DNA, the CDR3 is TGTGCCAGCAGTGAACTGGGCGGGAGGGCGTACGAGCAGTACTTC. This chain connects TRBV6-1 to TRBJ2-7; the match to TRBD2 covers 9 bases. This CDR3 has 15 amino acids. Germline trimming cut 2 bases from V and 4 bases from J; bases unmatched to any gene: 6. Germline V gives CDR1 MNHNS, CDR2 SASEGT.

This sequence joins TRBV2 and TRBJ2-3, with D possibly TRBD2 on 5 matching bases. With 6 bases removed from V and 3 bases from J, the gap between germline ends came to 13 bases. Germline CDR1 reads SNHLY; CDR2 reads FYNNEI. The CDR3 covers 14 residues. The CDR3 reads CASRVPGLTDTQYF. Written as DNA, the CDR3 is TGTGCCAGCAGGGTACCAGGACTTACAGATACGCAGTATTTT.

The V call is TRBV25-1, the J call TRBJ2-1, with 12 bases matching TRBD1. The CDR3 is made up of 18 amino acids. CDR1 is MGHDK, CDR2 SYGVNS, per germline. The ends lost 5 bases at V and 8 bases at J; junction bases unmatched: 16. The CDR3 is CASSPRPGTGGRLDEQFF. The CDR3 DNA sequence: TGTGCCAGCAGTCCCCGCCCCGGGACAGGGGGCCGGTTGGATGAGCAGTTCTTC.

This rearrangement joins TRBV7-9 to TRBJ2-5; D not resolved. Germline loops: CDR1 SEHNR, CDR2 FQNEAQ (reference sequence). Trimming stripped 5 bases from V and 9 bases from J, with 13 bases between. This CDR3 is 12 amino acids long. In nucleotides, the CDR3 is TGTGCCAGCAGCGGTCAGCAAAGGGCCCAGTACTTC. It is translated as CASSGQQRAQYF.

The sample holds many counts of this clonotype. This chain links TRBV6-2 or TRBV6-3 with TRBJ2-7; 7 positions agree with TRBD2. This CDR3 contains 14 residues. The V segment lost 7 bases and the J segment 1 base; nucleotides outside the gene matches: 7. From germline, CDR1 is MNHEY and CDR2 SVGEGT. CDR3: CASNTAGVSYEQYF. In DNA form, the CDR3 reads TGTGCCAGCAATACCGCGGGAGTGTCCTACGAGCAGTACTTC.